The entry below describes one T cell receptor beta chain. Its binding antigen is unknown. No much larger clonotype is one base removed from it; base qualities were not supplied. Separate from the roughly 650-subject first cohort, the validation cohort of 90 to 150 subjects was the group to which the donors belonged. Libraries were constructed by the immunoSEQ multiplex PCR assay. Processing in the source paper ran as follows. A statistical classification framework was built for diagnosing cytomegalovirus status from the catalog of TCR beta chain sequences. As stored in TCRdb, this immuneACCESS dataset retains in-frame rearrangements with V and J assigned. A fraction of the clones does not appear; measured against another copy, unresolved V genes explain less than half of the discrepancy, and the remainder lacks a known reason. For V, J and clone size, that table is used; D and trimming come from the DNA. This sample has 90,000 to 100,000 clones in its table, and 87% of those were observed once. The ten largest make up around 6% of the sample.

This specimen comes from a study of cytomegalovirus exposure and HLA in healthy donors (dated by TCRdb to about 2017). A note on the overall study: According to a later analysis, the roughly 130 validation repertoires were produced on the same platform as the approximately 600 repertoires of the first cohort. The study was designed to test whether signatures of past pathogen exposure could be identified by cataloging public T cell receptors. Besides the first cohort of 666 subjects, a separate validation cohort made up of 90 to 150 different subjects was used. The study combined high-throughput TCR immunosequencing, statistical association of individual TCRs with disease status, and machine learning to predict cytomegalovirus infection status. Results and caveats for the whole study, not just this receptor: Three of the identified cytomegalovirus-associated TCR beta chains were confirmed in vitro to be specific for cytomegalovirus antigens. While some public TCRs were present in many individuals, most TCR sequences turned up only very rarely across donors. The validation cohort had no HLA typing available for a later analysis, so co-occurrence within that cohort was assessed over all 120 or so repertoires. The authors suggested that the approach could potentially be generalized to other disease states and immunological phenotypes. The classifier was reported to diagnose cytomegalovirus status with high specificity and sensitivity in both the original cohort and the validation cohort. The study listed 164 TCR beta chains as associated with cytomegalovirus. Subsequent analysis determined that TCRs grouped into clusters in the first cohort also showed a tendency toward co-occurrence across the roughly 110 validation repertoires, and approximately 94% of cluster scores exceeded 0.

This TCR derives from a man younger than 35 in good health and CMV-seropositive. Material: PBMCs.

The nucleotide sequence reads TGTGCCAGCAGCTTAGACAAATACAATGAGCAGTTCTTC. This is translated as CASSLDKYNEQFF. The rearranged segments are TRBV7-9 and TRBJ2-1; the D gene lacks a confident call. The junction carries 5 bases between V and J, which are trimmed by 1 base and 4 bases respectively. The germline V gene (reference sequence) sets CDR1 to SEHNR and CDR2 to FQNEAQ. Taken from cysteine to phenylalanine, the CDR3 has 13 residues. The CDR3 DNA has 39 bases and is translated from base 1.